The next 6 T cell receptor beta chains were all read from a single sample in a study of blood T cell repertoires in COVID-19. TCRdb keeps only in-frame clones here, not all; method: immunoSEQ multiplex PCR. This sample has 100,000 to 150,000 clones, with more than 60% found just once. Sequenced: peripheral blood. Receptors originate from a man aged 45-65 years with acute or convalescent COVID-19.

The chain has TRBV10-3 and TRBJ2-3; TRBD2 aligns across 9 bases. Trimming removed 8 bases from V and 1 base from J; junction bases left unmatched: 13. The CDR3 has 17 residues. Germline V lookup: CDR1 ENHRY, CDR2 SYGVKD. The CDR3 nucleotides are TGTGCCATCCGGGGAGCGGGGGGCGCACTTGGCACAGATACGCAGTATTTT. Translation gives CAIRGAGGALGTDTQYF.

This clone was counted a single time. This chain connects TRBV19 to TRBJ2-5; 14 bases are a match to TRBD2. The junction had 6 bases not matched to a gene; V was cut back by 5 bases and J by 4 bases. The CDR3 totals 16 residues. CDR1 and CDR2 from the germline V gene are LNHDA and SQIVND (reference sequence). The CDR3 sequence: CASSSPGLAGGETQYF. In nucleotides, the CDR3 is TGTGCCAGTAGTTCTCCCGGACTAGCGGGGGGAGAGACCCAGTACTTC. The full variable domain, in which reference TRBV19 and TRBJ2-5 provide the parts outside the CDR3, is DGGITQSPKYLFRKEGQNVTLSCEQNLNHDAMYWYRQDPGQGLRLIYYSQIVNDFQKGDIAEGYSVSREKKESFPLTVTSAQKNPTAFYLCASSSPGLAGGETQYFGPGTRLLVL.

A single count supports this clone. The chain employs TRBV2 and TRBJ2-1, with 7 bases matching TRBD2. This CDR3 has 13 residues. The junction had 6 bases not matched to a gene; V was cut back by 7 bases and J by 6 bases. Germline CDR1 reads SNHLY; CDR2 reads FYNNEI. CDR3 bases: TGTGCCAGCAAGGCGGGAGTGGTCAATGAGCAGTTCTTC. Encoded protein: CASKAGVVNEQFF.

This chain links TRBV5-8 with TRBJ2-1, with D possibly TRBD2 on 5 matching bases. The V end lost 3 bases, the J end lost 1 base, and 14 bases lay between the germline ends. CDR3 length: 16 amino acids. Germline V gene lookup returns CDR1 SGHTS and CDR2 YDEGEE. The CDR3 loop is CASSSRRDRSYNEQFF. Here the CDR3 DNA reads TGTGCCAGCAGCTCCCGACGGGATAGGTCCTACAATGAGCAGTTCTTC.

The chain recombines TRBV4-1 with TRBJ1-2; D unresolved. Germline assignment: CDR1 MGHRA and CDR2 YSYEKL. This CDR3 comprises 15 residues. V was clipped by 0 bases and J by 1 base, with 9 bases between them. The CDR3 protein is CASSQDPQDNYGYTF. For the CDR3, the DNA is TGCGCCAGCAGCCAAGACCCGCAGGATAACTATGGCTACACCTTC.

The chain has TRBV6-1 and TRBJ1-4; a weak D match, TRBD1 (6 bases). Trimming cost V 3 bases and J 6 bases, with 14 bases left between them. The CDR3 totals 15 residues. Germline CDR1 reads MNHNS; CDR2 reads SASEGT. The CDR3: CASSDYGTRDEKLFF. CDR3 DNA: TGTGCCAGCAGTGATTACGGGACAAGGGATGAAAAACTGTTTTTT.